The T cell receptor beta chain described here comes from a study of cytomegalovirus exposure and HLA in healthy donors. Study-level findings and limits: Overall, under 200 TCR beta chains were annotated as cytomegalovirus-associated.

V was shortened by 4 bases and J by 0 bases, with 11 bases between the two germline ends. Germline-derived CDR1 and CDR2 are SGHDT and YYEEEE. The CDR3 sequence is 14 residues long. PCR primers comprised 60 Vbeta and 13 Jbeta primers. Profiled with immunoSEQ multiplex PCR; TCRdb holds only in-frame clones, not every one. The table includes roughly 160,000 clones, 78% detected once. In the case of this clone: Its cognate antigen is unknown.

Sequencing was performed on PBMCs. This TCR was recovered from a woman in her 50s in good health and CMV-seropositive. The chain is built from TRBV5-6 and TRBJ2-7, with a weak D call TRBD2 (5 bases). CDR3 sequence: CASSADFSSYEQYF. Written as DNA, the CDR3 is TGTGCCAGCAGCGCGGACTTTAGCTCCTACGAGCAGTACTTC.